Sequencing of this T cell receptor (beta chain) was carried out in a study of sequential checkpoint blockade in melanoma. Across the study: About 90 pretreatment tumor DNA samples were TCRβ immunosequenced.

Treatment specified: randomized to nivolumab then ipilimumab (arm A) or the reverse (arm B). Sequencing used immunoSEQ multiplex PCR; TCRdb keeps in-frame clones, though not all of them. The repertoire holds about 18,000 clones, with 26% as singletons. This sequence was found in a human donor with melanoma. The input for sequencing was tumor tissue (inferred from file names), taken from a patient given nivolumab and ipilimumab in sequence.

CDR3 sequence: CASSLLKDQPQHF. DNA of the CDR3: TGTGCCAGCAGCCTATTGAAGGATCAGCCCCAGCATTTT. The genes are TRBV6-8 and TRBJ1-5; unclear D gene. The ends were cut back, 6 bases at V and 5 bases at J, with 11 bases in the middle. The V gene's germline CDR1 is MNHGY and CDR2 SAAAGT. The CDR3 is made up of 13 amino acids.